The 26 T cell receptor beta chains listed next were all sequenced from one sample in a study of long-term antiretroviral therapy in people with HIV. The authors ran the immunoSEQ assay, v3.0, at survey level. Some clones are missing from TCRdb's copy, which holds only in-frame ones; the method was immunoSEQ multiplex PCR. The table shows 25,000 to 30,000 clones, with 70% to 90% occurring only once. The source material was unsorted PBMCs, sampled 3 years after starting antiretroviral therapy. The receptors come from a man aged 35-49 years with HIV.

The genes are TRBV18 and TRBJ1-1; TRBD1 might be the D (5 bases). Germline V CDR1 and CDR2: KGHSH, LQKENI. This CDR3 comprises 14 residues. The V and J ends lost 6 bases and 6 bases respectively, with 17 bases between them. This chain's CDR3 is CASSRGQGSAEAFF. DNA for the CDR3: TGTGCCAGCTCGCGTGGACAAGGTTCAGCTGAAGCTTTCTTT.

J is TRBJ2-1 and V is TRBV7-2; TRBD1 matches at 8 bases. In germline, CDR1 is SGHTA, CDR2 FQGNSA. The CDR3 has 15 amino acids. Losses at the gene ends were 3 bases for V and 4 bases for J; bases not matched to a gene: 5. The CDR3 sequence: CASSLAQGAYNEQFF. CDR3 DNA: TGTGCCAGCAGCTTGGCTCAGGGGGCTTACAATGAGCAGTTCTTC.

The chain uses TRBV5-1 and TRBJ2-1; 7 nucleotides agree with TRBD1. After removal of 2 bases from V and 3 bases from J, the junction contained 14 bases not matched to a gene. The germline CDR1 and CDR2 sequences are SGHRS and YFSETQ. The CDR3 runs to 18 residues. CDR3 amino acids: CASSFPETGTTLYNEQFF. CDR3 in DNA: TGCGCCAGCAGCTTCCCCGAGACAGGGACAACCCTCTACAATGAGCAGTTCTTC.

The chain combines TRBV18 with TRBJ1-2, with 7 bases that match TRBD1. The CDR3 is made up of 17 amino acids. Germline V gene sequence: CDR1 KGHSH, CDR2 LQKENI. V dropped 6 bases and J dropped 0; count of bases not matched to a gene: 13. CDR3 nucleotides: TGTGCCAGCTCCCTACAACAGGGGACCCTGACTAACTATGGCTACACCTTC. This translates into CASSLQQGTLTNYGYTF.

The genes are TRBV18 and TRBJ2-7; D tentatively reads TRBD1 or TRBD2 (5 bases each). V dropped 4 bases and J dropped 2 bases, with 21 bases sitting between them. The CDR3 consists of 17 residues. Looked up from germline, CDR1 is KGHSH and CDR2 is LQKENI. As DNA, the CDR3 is TGTGCCAGCTCACGAAATTTGAACCGGGACGGTGCCTACGAGCAGTACTTC. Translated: CASSRNLNRDGAYEQYF.

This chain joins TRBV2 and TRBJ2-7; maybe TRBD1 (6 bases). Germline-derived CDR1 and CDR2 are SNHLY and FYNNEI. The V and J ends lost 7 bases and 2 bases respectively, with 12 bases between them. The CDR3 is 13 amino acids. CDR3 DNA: TGTGCCAGCACCCGGGACACTGCCTACGAGCAGTACTTC. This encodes CASTRDTAYEQYF.

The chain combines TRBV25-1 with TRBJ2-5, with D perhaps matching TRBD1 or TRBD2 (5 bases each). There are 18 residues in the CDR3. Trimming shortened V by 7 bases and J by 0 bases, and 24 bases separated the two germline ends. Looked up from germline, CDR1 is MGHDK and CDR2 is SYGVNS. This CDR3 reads CASNPKGRLGNYQETQYF. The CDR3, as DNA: TGTGCCAGCAACCCTAAGGGGAGATTGGGGAACTACCAAGAGACCCAGTACTTC.

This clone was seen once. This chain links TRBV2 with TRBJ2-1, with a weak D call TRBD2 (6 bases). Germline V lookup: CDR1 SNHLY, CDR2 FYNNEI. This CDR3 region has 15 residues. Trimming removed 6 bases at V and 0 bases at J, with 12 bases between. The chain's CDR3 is CASRPARGSYNEQFF. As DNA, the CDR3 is TGTGCCAGCAGGCCCGCGCGGGGCTCCTACAATGAGCAGTTCTTC.

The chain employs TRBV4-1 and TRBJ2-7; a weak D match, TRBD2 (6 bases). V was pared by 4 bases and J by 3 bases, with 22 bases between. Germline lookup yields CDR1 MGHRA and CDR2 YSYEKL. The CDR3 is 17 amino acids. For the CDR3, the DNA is TGCGCCAGCAGCCCGCATGCCCTCGGGAGATTTTACTACGAGCAGTACTTC. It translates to CASSPHALGRFYYEQYF.

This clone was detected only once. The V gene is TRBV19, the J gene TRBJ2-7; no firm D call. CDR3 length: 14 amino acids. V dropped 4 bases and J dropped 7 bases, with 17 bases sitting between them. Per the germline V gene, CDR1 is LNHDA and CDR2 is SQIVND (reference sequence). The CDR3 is CASSNAVALGEQYF. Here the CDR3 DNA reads TGTGCCAGTAGTAATGCTGTGGCCCTCGGGGAGCAGTACTTC.

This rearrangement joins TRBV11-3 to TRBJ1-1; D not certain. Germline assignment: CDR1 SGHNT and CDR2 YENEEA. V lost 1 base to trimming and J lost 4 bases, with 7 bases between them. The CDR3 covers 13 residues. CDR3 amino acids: CASSLARGTEAFF. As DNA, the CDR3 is TGTGCCAGCAGCTTAGCCCGGGGCACTGAAGCTTTCTTT.

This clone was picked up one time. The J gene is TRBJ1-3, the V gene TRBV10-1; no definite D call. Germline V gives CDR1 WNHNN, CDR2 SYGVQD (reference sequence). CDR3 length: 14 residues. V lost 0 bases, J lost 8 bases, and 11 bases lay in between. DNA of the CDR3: TGCGCCAGCAGTGAGTCGAATCAGGATGACACCATATATTTT. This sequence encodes CASSESNQDDTIYF.

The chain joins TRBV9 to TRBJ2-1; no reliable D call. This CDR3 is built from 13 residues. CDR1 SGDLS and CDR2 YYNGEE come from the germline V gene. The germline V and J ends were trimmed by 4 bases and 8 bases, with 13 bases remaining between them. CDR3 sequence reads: CASSHLNVDEQFF. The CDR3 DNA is TGTGCCAGCAGCCACCTAAATGTCGATGAGCAGTTCTTC. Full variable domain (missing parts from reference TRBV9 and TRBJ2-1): DSGVTQTPKHLITATGQRVTLRCSPRSGDLSVYWYQQSLDQGLQFLIQYYNGEERAKGNILERFSAQQFPDLHSELNLSSLELGDSALYFCASSHLNVDEQFFGPGTRLTVL.

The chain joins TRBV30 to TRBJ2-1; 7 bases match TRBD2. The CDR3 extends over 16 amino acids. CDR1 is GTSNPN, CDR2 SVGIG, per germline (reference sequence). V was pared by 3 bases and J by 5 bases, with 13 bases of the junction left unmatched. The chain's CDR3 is CAWRSPGRGGDNEQFF. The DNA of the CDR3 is TGTGCCTGGAGGTCACCGGGACGGGGAGGGGACAATGAGCAGTTCTTC.

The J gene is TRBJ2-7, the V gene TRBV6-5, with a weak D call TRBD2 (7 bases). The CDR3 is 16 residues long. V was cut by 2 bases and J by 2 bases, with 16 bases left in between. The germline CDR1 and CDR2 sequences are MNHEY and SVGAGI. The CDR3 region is CASSYKGGVIAYEQYF. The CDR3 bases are TGTGCCAGCAGTTACAAAGGGGGGGTGATTGCCTACGAGCAGTACTTC.

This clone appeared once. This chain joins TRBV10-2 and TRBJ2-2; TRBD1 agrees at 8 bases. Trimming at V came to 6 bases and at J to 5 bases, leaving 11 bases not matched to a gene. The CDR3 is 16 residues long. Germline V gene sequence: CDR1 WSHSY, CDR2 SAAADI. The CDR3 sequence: CASSEAQGALTGELFF. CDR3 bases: TGCGCCAGCAGCGAGGCCCAGGGGGCCTTAACCGGGGAGCTGTTTTTT.

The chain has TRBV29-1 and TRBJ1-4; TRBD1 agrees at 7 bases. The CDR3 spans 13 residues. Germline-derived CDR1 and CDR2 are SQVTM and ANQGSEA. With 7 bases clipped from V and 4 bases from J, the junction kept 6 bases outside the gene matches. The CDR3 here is CSAMGQLNEKLFF. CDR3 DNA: TGCAGCGCGATGGGACAGCTTAATGAAAAACTGTTTTTT. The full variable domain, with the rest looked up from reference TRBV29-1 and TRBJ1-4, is SAVISQKPSRDICQRGTSLTIQCQVDSQVTMMFWYRQQPGQSLTLIATANQGSEATYESGFVIDKFPISRPNLTFSTLTVSNMSPEDSSIYLCSAMGQLNEKLFFGSGTQLSVL.

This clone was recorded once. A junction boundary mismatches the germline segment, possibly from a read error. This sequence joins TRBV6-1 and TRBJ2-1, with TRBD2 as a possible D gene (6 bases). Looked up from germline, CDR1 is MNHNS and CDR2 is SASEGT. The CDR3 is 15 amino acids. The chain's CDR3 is CASREAGPTYNEQFF. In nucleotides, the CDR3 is TGTGCCAGCAGAGAAGCGGGTCCGACTTACAATGAGCAGTTCTTC.

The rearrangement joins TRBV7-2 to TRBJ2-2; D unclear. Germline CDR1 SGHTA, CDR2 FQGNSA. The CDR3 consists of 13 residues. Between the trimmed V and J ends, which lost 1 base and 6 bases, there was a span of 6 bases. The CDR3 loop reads CASSLDQSGELFF. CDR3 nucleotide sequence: TGTGCCAGCAGCTTAGATCAGTCCGGGGAGCTGTTTTTT.

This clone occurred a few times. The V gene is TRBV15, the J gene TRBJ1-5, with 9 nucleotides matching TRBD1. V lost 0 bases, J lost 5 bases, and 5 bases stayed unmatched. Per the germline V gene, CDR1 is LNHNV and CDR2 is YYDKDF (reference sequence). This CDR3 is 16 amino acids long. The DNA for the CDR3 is TGTGCCACCAGCAGAGATCGGGGACAGGGATATCAGCCCCAGCATTTT. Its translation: CATSRDRGQGYQPQHF.

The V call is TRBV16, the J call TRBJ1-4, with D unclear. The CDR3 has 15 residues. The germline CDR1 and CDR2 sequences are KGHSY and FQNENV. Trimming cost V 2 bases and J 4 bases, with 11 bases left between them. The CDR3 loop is CASSQMAGYNEKLFF. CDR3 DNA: TGTGCCAGCAGCCAAATGGCCGGGTATAATGAAAAACTGTTTTTT.

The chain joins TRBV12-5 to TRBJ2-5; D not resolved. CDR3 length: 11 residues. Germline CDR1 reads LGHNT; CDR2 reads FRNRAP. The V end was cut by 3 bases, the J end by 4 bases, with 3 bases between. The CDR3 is CASGFVETQYF. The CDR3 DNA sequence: TGTGCTAGTGGTTTCGTAGAGACCCAGTACTTC. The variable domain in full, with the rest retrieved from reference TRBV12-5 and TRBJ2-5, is DARVTQTPRHKVTEMGQEVTMRCQPILGHNTVFWYRQTMMQGLELLAYFRNRAPLDDSGMPKDRFSAEMPDATLATLKIQPSEPRDSAVYFCASGFVETQYFGPGTRLLVL.

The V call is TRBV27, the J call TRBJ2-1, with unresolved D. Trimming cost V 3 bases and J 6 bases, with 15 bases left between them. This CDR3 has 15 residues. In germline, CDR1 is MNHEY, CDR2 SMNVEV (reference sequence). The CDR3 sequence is CASSFARVDGNEQFF. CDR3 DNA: TGTGCCAGCAGTTTCGCCCGGGTCGACGGCAATGAGCAGTTCTTC.

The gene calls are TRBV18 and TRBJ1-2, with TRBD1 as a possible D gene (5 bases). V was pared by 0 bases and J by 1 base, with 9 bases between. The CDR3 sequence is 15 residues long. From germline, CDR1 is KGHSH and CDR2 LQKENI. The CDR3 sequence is CASSPPAGSNYGYTF. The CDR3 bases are TGTGCCAGCTCACCACCGGCAGGGAGTAACTATGGCTACACCTTC.

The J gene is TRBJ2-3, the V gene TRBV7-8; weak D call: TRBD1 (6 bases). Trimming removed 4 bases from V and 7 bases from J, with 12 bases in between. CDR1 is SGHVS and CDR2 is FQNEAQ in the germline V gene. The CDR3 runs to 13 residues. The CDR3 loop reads CASSSTRGNTQYF. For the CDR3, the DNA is TGTGCCAGCAGCTCTACCAGGGGAAATACGCAGTATTTT.

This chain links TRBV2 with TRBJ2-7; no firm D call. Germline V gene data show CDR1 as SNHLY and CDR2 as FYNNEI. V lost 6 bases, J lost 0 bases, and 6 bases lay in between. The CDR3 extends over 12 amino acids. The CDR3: CASRTPSYEQYF. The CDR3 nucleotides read TGTGCCAGCAGAACACCCTCCTACGAGCAGTACTTC.